Listed below are T cell receptor beta chains from one sample, sequenced in a study of shared clonotypes between healthy human individuals. Measured with immunoSEQ multiplex PCR; TCRdb has only the in-frame clones, and not every one. The sample shows fewer than 1.6 million clones, approximately 98.5% of them seen only once. The sample consisted of naive CD4+ T cells sorted from blood. All receptors derive from a man aged 30-40 years in good health. Both conserved end residues are part of each CDR3. A D gene is named only where the DNA matches it firmly. Rows give clone size only sometimes, using once, few, many, or a class for an expanded clone.

len: 13
abundance: -
v_gene: TRBV9
j_gene: TRBJ1-2
d_gene: -
CDR3aa: CASSSRPLSGYTF

len: 15
abundance: -
v_gene: TRBV6-6
j_gene: TRBJ2-7
d_gene: TRBD1
CDR3aa: CASGAGTGPSYEQYF

len: 13
abundance: -
v_gene: TRBV10-3
j_gene: TRBJ2-6
d_gene: -
CDR3aa: CAIQGSGANVLTF

len: 15
abundance: -
v_gene: TRBV5-3
j_gene: TRBJ2-3
d_gene: -
CDR3aa: CARDYRDHSWDTQYF

len: 14
abundance: -
v_gene: TRBV19
j_gene: TRBJ1-5
d_gene: -
CDR3aa: CASSILGSNQPQHF

len: 14
abundance: -
v_gene: TRBV10-3
j_gene: TRBJ2-7
d_gene: TRBD2
CDR3aa: CAISLAGGSYEQYF

len: 15
abundance: -
v_gene: TRBV6-5
j_gene: TRBJ2-3
d_gene: -
CDR3aa: CASRTSGLRTDTQYF

len: 16
abundance: -
v_gene: TRBV5-1
j_gene: TRBJ2-7
d_gene: -
CDR3aa: CASSLEAPPLVGEQYF

len: 14
abundance: -
v_gene: TRBV16
j_gene: TRBJ2-4
d_gene: -
CDR3aa: CASSQSSFQNIQYF

len: 12
abundance: -
v_gene: TRBV5-4
j_gene: TRBJ1-4
d_gene: -
CDR3aa: CASSYEGRLLFF

len: 14
abundance: -
v_gene: TRBV5-1
j_gene: TRBJ1-4
d_gene: -
CDR3aa: CASSSLRWDEKLFF

len: 19
abundance: -
v_gene: TRBV5-4
j_gene: TRBJ2-1
d_gene: TRBD2
CDR3aa: CASSLRQRTSGNSYNEQFF

len: 16
abundance: -
v_gene: TRBV5-1
j_gene: TRBJ2-2
d_gene: -
CDR3aa: CASSLEVPLRTGELFF

len: 15
abundance: -
v_gene: TRBV28
j_gene: TRBJ2-2
d_gene: TRBD2
CDR3aa: CATRTSGRVAGELFF

len: 16
abundance: -
v_gene: TRBV6-6
j_gene: TRBJ2-7
d_gene: -
CDR3aa: CASSPAPGNLGYEQYF

len: 11
abundance: -
v_gene: TRBV6-5
j_gene: TRBJ1-2
d_gene: -
CDR3aa: CASSSGYGYTF

len: 12
abundance: -
v_gene: TRBV10-3
j_gene: TRBJ1-5
d_gene: -
CDR3aa: CAIGEEYQPQHF

len: 16
abundance: once
v_gene: TRBV11-3
j_gene: TRBJ2-7
d_gene: TRBD2
CDR3aa: CASSLRGTSGIYEQYF